This TCR beta chain stems from a study of cytomegalovirus exposure and HLA in healthy donors (dated by TCRdb to 2016 to 2017). Turning to the overall study: An earlier analysis of 550 to 700 of the donors reported 276 Gb of sequence data and around 110 million unique TCR beta sequences from about 200 million T cells. An early release that covered approximately 600 HLA-typed donors contained approximately 320 gigabases of sequencing data and tens of millions of unique TCR sequences. Among the roughly 410 genotyped donors, approximately 76% belonged to the genetic ancestry cluster associated with self-reported Caucasian donors. The study aimed to test whether cataloging public T cell receptors could reveal signatures of past pathogen exposure. The study used immunosequencing to profile the T cell repertoires of 670 or so subjects and linked those repertoires to cytomegalovirus serostatus. In addition to the first cohort of several hundred subjects, a separate validation cohort of approximately 130 different subjects was used. To predict cytomegalovirus infection status, the study brought together high-throughput TCR immunosequencing, statistical association of individual TCRs with disease status, and machine learning. To study patterns of TCR occurrence, a later analysis re-analyzed previously published TCR beta repertoires from several hundred donors and added high-resolution HLA genotyping. The later analysis used no new phenotypic data to find candidate immune exposures, relying instead on TCR beta sequences and their occurrence across donors. To decide whether each TCR beta V gene segment behaved as functional or pseudogenic, an earlier analysis of some 540 of the donors relied on high-throughput TCR beta sequencing. Donor age, sex, ethnicity and CMV serostatus were compiled together with the repertoire data. A later genetic analysis took genome-wide SNP genotypes for about 65% of the 666 donors and used that subset as a discovery cohort. Every repertoire in the discovery cohort had been generated on one and the same sequencing platform. Both class I and class II loci were covered by HLA typing, at four-digit resolution. Typing coverage varied by locus: roughly 629-640 donors for A, B, C, DRB1 and DQB1; approximately 500 for DQA1; over 600 for DPA1; around 490 for DPB1. Roughly 5 DR-DQ haplotypes were handled as single units for association and clustering, since linkage in the cohort was strong. On average, roughly 200,000 unique TCR beta nucleotide sequences were sequenced per donor among a few hundred genotyped donors of the cohort, with around 19% of those sequences being non-productive. Overall study outcomes, separate from this receptor: In a later analysis, TCR association rates were found to vary across HLA loci, with the most associated TCRs seen for DRB1 alleles and the fewest for HLA-C alleles. Cytomegalovirus status was reported to be diagnosed by the classifier with high specificity and sensitivity in both the original and validation cohorts. Most TCR sequences were observed very rarely across donors, whereas some public TCRs were present in many individuals. Because counts were too low, 15 to 20 rarely observed V segments, including chromosome 9 orphons, were left out of the earlier analysis of roughly 600 of the donors. In a later analysis, several top co-occurrence clusters were reported to appear linked to parvovirus B19, influenza, CMV and Epstein-Barr virus. In vitro tests confirmed that three of the cytomegalovirus-associated TCR beta chains recognize cytomegalovirus antigens. Sequencing depth was assumed to be roughly uniform across donors in the presence/absence analyses, though that assumption may not hold. Some IMGT-functional V segments, including TRBV6-2 and TRBV6-3, could not be told apart with the 87-base-pair reads, so those segments were excluded. In the study, 150 to 200 TCR beta chains were listed as associated with cytomegalovirus. According to a later analysis, most CMV-associated TCR beta chains appeared to be HLA-restricted, and the HLA associations seemed to be driven largely by CMV exposure. A further reported finding was that TCR beta sequences accurately predicted the HLA-A and HLA-B alleles for most subjects in the first cohort. According to the authors, the approach could potentially be generalized to other disease states and immunological phenotypes. When HLA alleles, especially DR and DQ, strongly co-occurred, TCR associations were difficult to assign to individual alleles. The cohort was sequenced for TCR beta chains only, and without alpha or paired-chain data the features that could be detected were limited. A group of highly shared sequence variants was considered likely to be a technical artifact of the sequencing pipeline. V-gene and J-gene trimming of TCR beta chains was associated with a missense DCLRE1C variant in a later genetic analysis, and the association was replicated in an independent cohort. In a later genetic analysis, fewer N-insertions in productive TCRs were reported among donors in an Asian-associated ancestry cluster than the approximately 710-donor mean. An earlier analysis of several hundred of the donors showed that most TCR beta V segments appeared in productive rearrangements either about 87% or about 30% of the time, which broadly matched IMGT annotations. HLA typing was unavailable for some donors at each locus, so association tests used only the typed subset. Correlated functional status among segregating V segments might reflect linkage disequilibrium, but an unknown experimental factor could not be ruled out. The only immune exposure information available for the cohort was CMV serostatus. Compared with equally common non-associated chains, HLA-associated TCR beta chains in a later analysis were more clonally expanded and had lower generation probabilities. At a false discovery rate of 0.05, a later analysis linked some 17,000 TCR beta sequences to specific HLA alleles.

To note about this clone: Its cognate antigen has yet to be identified. Base qualities were left out, and no much larger clone turns up one base away.

CDR1 and CDR2 are read off the germline V gene as KGHSH and LQKENI. Relative to germline, V is missing 3 bases and J is missing 0 bases, with 5 bases of the junction outside any gene match. Its CDR3 holds 15 amino acids, cysteine through phenylalanine. The kept DNA is CDR3 alone, 45 bases in frame from the first base. Libraries were built with the immunoSEQ multiplex PCR assay. The multiplex PCR relied on a mix of 60 forward primers for TCR Vbeta segments and 13 reverse primers for TCR Jbeta segments. A multiplex PCR assay on genomic DNA amplified the CDR3 region of rearranged TCR beta genes. On the Illumina HiSeq System, the amplified TCR beta libraries were sequenced as 87-base-pair reads. The original pipeline was this. A later analysis tallied about 77 million unique TCR beta chains across the 666 repertoires, and around 9.9 million of those chains were shared by two or more donors. To remove PCR and sequencing errors, raw reads were error-corrected and collapsed into unique sequences using a nearest-neighbor algorithm that merged closely related sequences. V, D and J gene segments were assigned by aligning CDR3 sequences to IMGT reference sequences. Each retained sequence needed at least a six-nucleotide match to both a V gene segment and a J gene segment. A rearrangement was called productive if the CDR3 had no stop codons and remained in frame with V and J, and every other rearrangement was called non-productive. Following IMGT convention, CDR3 was defined as the stretch from the second conserved V-encoded cysteine up to the conserved J-encoded phenylalanine. The earlier analysis of about 610 of the donors excluded sequences that lacked an unambiguous match to a single V gene segment. In an earlier analysis of a few hundred of the donors, V segments were called functional above 56.7% productive rearrangements and were called segregating when the between-donor standard deviation exceeded 5%. A statistical classification framework was built for diagnosing cytomegalovirus status from the catalog of TCR beta chain sequences. A later analysis assigned V and J genes by comparing TCR nucleotide sequences with IMGT/GENE-DB human TR gene sequences. In a later analysis, CDR3 sequences and most-parsimonious VDJ recombination scenarios were assigned using the TCRdist pipeline. In a later analysis, each TCR beta chain was defined by its CDR3 amino acid sequence together with its V-gene family, and reads lacking a unique V-gene family were excluded. As a way to deal with suspected cross-contamination and a sequencing artifact, a later analysis dropped roughly 620 nucleotide sequences that were highly shared and had low generation probability. For each public chain, a later analysis derived a clonal expansion index from normalized ranks of inferred template counts within each repertoire. In a later analysis, generation probabilities were computed using a VDJ recombination model fitted to out-of-frame rearrangements, and the results were checked against IGoR. Hypergeometric tests were used in a later analysis to score TCR-TCR, TCR-HLA and TCR-CMV co-occurrence, with a repertoire-size bias correction applied to the TCR pairs. In a later analysis, false discovery rates were estimated by permuting HLA or CMV assignments 20 times. In a later analysis, co-occurring TCRs were grouped using DBSCAN, with TCRdist sequence similarity added in when clustering inside HLA-allele-positive subsets. For co-occurrence clustering, repertoires with fewer than 30,000 or more than 120,000 public chains were excluded, along with 4 to 6 repertoires with anomalous nucleotide sharing. TCRdb stores this immuneACCESS table with in-frame sequences only. Part of the clones is absent; in the studies checked, under half of the shortfall reflects unresolved V genes, and no reason is known for the rest. Clone size and V and J calls were adopted from that table, with D and trimming inferred from the DNA. The sample yields about 190,000 clones; 70% to 90% were counted once. The top ten clonotypes cover approximately 0.31% of the sample.

The cohort comprised some 700 healthy bone marrow donors. Cohort members were all nominally healthy when sampled, although unrecorded immune exposures were likely present. The donor was CMV seronegative and was included in the group of 352 seronegative cohort members. Each donor provided a peripheral blood sample, and peripheral blood mononuclear cells were used for TCR beta sequencing. The Qiagen DNeasy Blood Extraction Kit was used to extract genomic DNA from the blood cell samples. This TCR came from a woman aged 25 to 39 in good health and CMV-seronegative. The specimen sequenced was PBMCs. The rearrangement joined TRBV18 to TRBJ2-7, with 7 middle bases fitting TRBD1. The DNA sequence is as follows: TGTGCCAGCTCACCGGAGAGGGACAGCTCCTACGAGCAGTACTTC. This gives the protein CASSPERDSSYEQYF.